This T cell receptor (beta chain) was documented in a study of shared clonotypes between healthy human individuals (dated by TCRdb to the early 2020s). Notes on the research overall: The cohort included three men and a couple of women between 18 and 49 years of age. To increase sequencing depth and limit assay-specific biases, different laboratories used diverse techniques to prepare libraries and sequence TCR repertoires. Per donor, leukapheresis produced somewhere between about 0.85 and 8.9 billion PBMCs. Blood TCR repertoires of five healthy adults were deeply sequenced to estimate repertoire size and the extent of clonotype sharing between individuals. For each donor, CD4 naive and CD4 memory were each given three plates, CD8 naive was given two plates, and CD8 memory was given one plate. Study-wide findings and limitations: Based on pairwise subsampling, the degree of clonotype sharing among donors was expected to be affected by sequencing depth. About 5% of naive CD4, approximately 3.7% of naive CD8, 2.3% of memory CD4, and 0.4% of memory CD8 clonotypes were shared across several donors. Naive subsets generally had larger estimated clonotype richness than memory subsets. Sampling was restricted to blood, and TCR repertoires in tissue are likely to differ from TCR repertoires in blood. Compared with non-shared clonotypes, clonotypes shared by all four sorted-subset donors had higher generation probabilities. Rarefaction of sorted-subset datasets indicated incomplete sequencing despite the large sequencing depth. The small number of donors limited the genetic and exposure-history diversity represented.

CD8 naive samples were CD45RO-negative cells positively selected for CCR7, giving a CD45RA+CCR7+ population that excluded TemRA cells. Donors were healthy HIV-negative adults with no recently reported acute infections or vaccinations. Only Caucasian adults living in Nashville, Tennessee, USA were represented among the donors. After blood collection by leukapheresis, PBMCs were isolated using Ficoll-Histopaque density gradient centrifugation and then cryopreserved in the vapor phase of liquid nitrogen. Analytical flow cytometry was used to check the purity and quantity of every magnetically sorted T cell population. Each sorted fraction had its genomic DNA isolated and then quantified by UV absorbance on a Nanodrop 2000c. Using the deep immunoSEQ assay, multiplex PCR amplified TCR CDR3 regions from genomic DNA. Extracted genomic DNA from each cell subset was spread evenly across all wells of several immunoSEQ 96-well plates, with each plate serving as a replicate. For sorted subsets, each replicate PCR was loaded with 200 ng genomic DNA, equivalent to 30,000 or so T cell genomes. Purified libraries were quantified with a Qubit 3.0 fluorometer, sized on a Bioanalyzer 2100, and re-quantified with the KAPA Library Quantification kit. Every immunoSEQ 96-well plate was sequenced on a dedicated single-read 150-cycle Illumina NextSeq 550 flow cell. Concerning the study's data processing: Because only junctional sequences without quality scores were contained in the immunoSEQ output, filtering matching that applied to full-length reads could not be performed. To assign V/J genes and CDR3, sequences were annotated against IMGT germline references using PyIR, a Python wrapper for IgBLAST v1.9. Reads with weak V/J assignments (E-value above 1e-6), missing CDR3, stop codons, out-of-frame junctions, or ambiguous translated residues were removed. V3J clonotypes were defined as sequences sharing the same inferred V gene, J gene, and CDR3 amino acid sequence. To compute the percentage overlap between repertoires, the number of shared unique clonotypes was divided by the size of the smaller repertoire. Richness of each repertoire was evaluated using RTK rarefaction, the Chao1 estimator, and Recon v2.1 estimates of unobserved clonotypes. For all TCRbeta clonotypes obtained by the gDNA method from a few donors, generation probabilities were computed with OLGA. The table was pulled from immuneACCESS by TCRdb, which kept in-frame rearrangements only. Such tables lose some clones; where checked, under half of the loss comes from unresolved V genes, and the rest has no known cause. Clone size and the V and J calls come from that table; the DNA yielded D and trimming. The sample data list more than 2 million clones, and 93% of these were observed just once. The ten largest clones take up under 2% of the sample.

For this clone: Its antigen is unknown. No base quality information exists; no much larger clone differs at one position. Within the sample, other DNA sequences also encode this same CDR3.

The CDR1 and CDR2 encoded by the germline V gene are MNHEY and SVGAGI. A distance of 7 bases separates the germline ends of V and J, which lose 6 bases and 1 base respectively. The CDR3 runs 12 amino acids, cysteine and phenylalanine included. Kept here is only the CDR3 DNA, which spans 36 bases and is read in frame from base 1. Recombination joined TRBV6-5 with TRBJ2-7, with the D gene uncertain. This receptor was identified in a man in his late teens or twenties in good health. Some clones in this sample may be carry-over from other donors' samples. Material for sequencing was naive CD8+ T cells from PBMCs. According to the study, the label for this sample's cell subset or site signals: CD45RA+CCR7+. Here is the DNA: TGTGCCAGCAGGGGTGGGTCCTACGAGCAGTACTTC. Translated, this gives CASRGGSYEQYF.